These 10 T cell receptor beta chains were all obtained from the same sample, sequenced in a study of shared clonotypes between healthy human individuals. The protocol was immunoSEQ multiplex PCR, while the TCRdb copy is restricted to in-frame clones and leaves out a portion. The data contain 1.4 million to 1.5 million clones, about 96% of them singletons. Sample: naive CD4+ T cells sorted from blood. Subset given: CD45RA+ positively selected. Source of these receptors: a man aged 25 to 45 in good health.

The CDR3 nucleotides read TGTGCCACCAGCAGAGGAACAACGGGAGTCTTCCATGAGCAGTTCTTC. This codes for CATSRGTTGVFHEQFF. The chain is built from TRBV15 and TRBJ2-1, with D perhaps TRBD2 (6 bases). The CDR3 consists of 16 residues. Trimming stripped 1 base from V and 8 bases from J, with 18 bases between. The germline gives CDR1 LNHNV, CDR2 YYDKDF (reference sequence).

This chain uses TRBV6-4 with TRBJ1-1; D is unclear. V shed 6 bases and J shed 9 bases, with 17 bases lying between them. The CDR3 spans 13 residues. Germline V gives CDR1 MRHNA, CDR2 SNTAGT. In DNA form, the CDR3 reads TGTGCCAGCAGAGAGATCTCAGGTGGTAAAGCTTTCTTT. Translated, it gives CASREISGGKAFF.

The rearrangement uses TRBV6-1 and TRBJ1-1, with 7 bases lining up with TRBD1. The junction had 6 bases not matched to a gene; V was cut back by 4 bases and J by 10 bases. Germline CDR1 reads MNHNS; CDR2 reads SASEGT. The CDR3 consists of 12 residues. CDR3 in amino acids: CASSASHRGAFF. In nucleotides, the CDR3 is TGTGCCAGCAGTGCTAGCCACAGGGGAGCTTTCTTT.

The gene calls are TRBV28 and TRBJ1-1, with TRBD1 identical over 7 bases. There are 15 residues in the CDR3. Germline trimming cut 6 bases from V and 6 bases from J; bases unmatched to any gene: 13. Germline CDR1 and CDR2: MDHEN and SYDVKM. In DNA, the CDR3 is TGTGCCAGCAGCATGACAGGGAGGTGGGGTTCTGAAGCTTTCTTT. Its protein is CASSMTGRWGSEAFF.

This chain connects TRBV6-5 to TRBJ2-3; D is unresolved. CDR1 MNHEY and CDR2 SVGAGI come from the germline V gene. Trimming took 2 bases from V and 6 from J, leaving 12 bases between them. The CDR3 consists of 14 residues. The CDR3 DNA is TGTGCCAGCAGTTACAGCTTGTTGGGGGATACGCAGTATTTT. This gives the protein CASSYSLLGDTQYF.

The chain uses TRBV7-9 and TRBJ1-1; D unclear. This CDR3 contains 13 residues. CDR1 is SEHNR, CDR2 FQNEAQ, per germline (reference sequence). V shed 6 bases and J shed 5 bases, with 13 bases lying between them. Here the CDR3 reads CASSPSIRTEAFF. DNA of the CDR3: TGTGCCAGCAGTCCCAGCATCAGGACTGAAGCTTTCTTT. The whole variable domain, filled in from reference TRBV7-9 and TRBJ1-1, reads DTGVSQNPRHKITKRGQNVTFRCDPISEHNRLYWYRQTLGQGPEFLTYFQNEAQLEKSRLLSDRFSAERPKGSFSTLEIQRTEQGDSAMYLCASSPSIRTEAFFGQGTRLTVV.

The CDR3 DNA follows: TGTGCCTGGAGACCTTGGGGCATCTCTGGAAACACCATATATTTT. It yields the protein CAWRPWGISGNTIYF. The chain has TRBV30 and TRBJ1-3, with D perhaps matching TRBD1 (5 bases). Germline loops: CDR1 GTSNPN, CDR2 SVGIG (reference sequence). The ends were cut back, 3 bases at V and 0 bases at J, with 12 bases in the middle. CDR3 length equals 15 residues.

The chain employs TRBV9 and TRBJ2-3; 9 bases are a match to TRBD1. V dropped 4 bases and J dropped 4; count of bases not matched to a gene: 10. Germline assignment: CDR1 SGDLS and CDR2 YYNGEE. The CDR3 is 16 residues long. This CDR3 is CASSPALDRGADTQYF. The CDR3 bases are TGTGCCAGCAGCCCAGCCCTGGACAGGGGCGCAGATACGCAGTATTTT.

This clone was counted once. V gene TRBV18 combines with J gene TRBJ1-2; D remains unclear. There are 17 residues in the CDR3. From germline, CDR1 is KGHSH and CDR2 LQKENI. V was clipped by 3 bases and J by 0 bases, with 17 bases between them. The CDR3 here is CASSPVFFGGANYGYTF. DNA of the CDR3: TGTGCCAGCTCACCGGTATTTTTCGGAGGCGCTAACTATGGCTACACCTTC.

This rearrangement joins TRBV6-6 to TRBJ2-2; D uncertain. The CDR3 spans 13 residues. CDR1 and CDR2 (germline): MNHNY, SVGAGI (reference sequence). Trimming stripped 2 bases from V and 5 bases from J, with 6 bases between. The CDR3 DNA follows: TGTGCCAGCAGTTACCGGCGGACCGGGGAGCTGTTTTTT. Its translation: CASSYRRTGELFF.